This T cell receptor beta chain stems from a study of T cells after yellow fever vaccination. TCRdb re-derived calls from the 5' RACE reads in MiXCR, one entry per CDR3 protein. The sample lists about 85,000 distinct CDR3 sequences; about 14% were seen once. This clonotype has only a few counts. The specimen comprised CD8+ T cells not binding an NS4B(214-222) dextramer, sorted from PBMCs, sampled around 3 weeks after the first yellow fever vaccination. The receptor was isolated from a man between 18 and 35 years old who received the YFV17D yellow fever vaccine.

CDR3 in amino acids: CAWSKNTEAFF. For the CDR3, the DNA is TGTGCCTGGAGTAAGAACACTGAAGCTTTCTTT. The chain employs TRBV30 and TRBJ1-1; D gene unclear. The CDR3 consists of 11 residues. The V gene's germline CDR1 is GTSNPN and CDR2 SVGIG (reference sequence). V lost 2 bases and J lost 1, with 2 bases in between.